Below are 20 T cell receptor beta chains sequenced from a single sample in a study of CD4 T cells in relation to SARS-CoV-2 and coronaviruses. Data came from immunoSEQ multiplex PCR; TCRdb stores just in-frame clones and leaves some out. Of 35,000 to 40,000 clones listed, approximately 83% are singletons. Sequenced: memory CD4+ T cells from PBMCs. The receptors were sampled from an adult with COVID-19.

The chain couples TRBV7-3 to TRBJ2-1, with D possibly being TRBD2 (6 bases). Trimming stripped 3 bases from V and 0 bases from J, with 6 bases between. CDR1 SGHTA and CDR2 FQGTGA come from the germline V gene. This CDR3 has 14 residues. The DNA for the CDR3 is TGTGCCAGCAGCTTTAGCGGCTCCTACAATGAGCAGTTCTTC. This sequence encodes CASSFSGSYNEQFF.

The J gene is TRBJ2-1, the V gene TRBV12-3 or TRBV12-4; 7 bases agree with TRBD1. The CDR3 consists of 11 residues. The J segment lost 15 bases and the V segment lost 6 bases, leaving 8 bases of the junction unmatched. DNA for the CDR3: TGTGCCAGCAGGTTAAAGGGGGCAGGGTTCTTC. Translation: CASRLKGAGFF.

Judged by abundance, this clone is medium-sized. The CDR3 is CASSVSGTSYNEQFF. The CDR3 DNA is TGTGCCAGCAGCGTTAGCGGGACCTCCTACAATGAGCAGTTCTTC. The rearrangement links TRBV7-9 to TRBJ2-1, with 8 bases lining up with TRBD2. The CDR3 spans 15 residues. Trimming took 5 bases from V and 0 from J; bases not matched to a gene: 3. Germline loops: CDR1 SEHNR, CDR2 FQNEAQ (reference sequence).

There are a few counts of this clone. The rearrangement uses TRBV19 and TRBJ1-5, with D possibly TRBD1 on 5 matching bases. V was trimmed by 5 bases and J by 3 bases, leaving 11 bases between them. Germline lookup yields CDR1 LNHDA and CDR2 SQIVND (reference sequence). This CDR3 has 14 residues. The CDR3 here is CASSLQENNQPQHF. The CDR3 nucleotides read TGTGCCAGTAGTCTACAGGAGAACAATCAGCCCCAGCATTTT.

The chain joins TRBV19 to TRBJ1-1; 10 positions agree with TRBD1. J was trimmed by 0 bases and V by 3 bases; bases with no gene match: 7. Germline V gives CDR1 LNHDA, CDR2 SQIVND (reference sequence). This CDR3 region has 17 residues. The CDR3: CASSIQDRGLLNTEAFF. CDR3 DNA sequence: TGTGCCAGTAGTATCCAGGACAGGGGGTTATTGAACACTGAAGCTTTCTTT.

The V and J genes are TRBV2 and TRBJ1-5; TRBD1 might be the D (5 bases). The CDR3 length is 14 residues. Germline V gene sequence: CDR1 SNHLY, CDR2 FYNNEI. With 5 bases removed from V and 6 bases from J, the gap between germline ends came to 14 bases. The CDR3 here is CASSLERGGQPQHF. The DNA of the CDR3 is TGTGCCAGCAGTCTGGAACGGGGGGGTCAGCCCCAGCATTTT.

The gene calls are TRBV28 and TRBJ1-1; tentative D call: TRBD1 (6 bases). V lost 6 bases to trimming and J lost 3 bases, with 17 bases between them. Germline CDR1 MDHEN, CDR2 SYDVKM. This CDR3 is 15 amino acids long. For the CDR3, the DNA is TGTGCCAGCAGCCCGAGTCTCGGGGGCTACACTGAAGCTTTCTTT. It codes for CASSPSLGGYTEAFF.

The J gene is TRBJ1-2, the V gene TRBV3-1 (or the pseudogene TRBV3-2); TRBD1 matches at 10 bases. Germline assignment: CDR1 LGHDT and CDR2 YNNKEL (reference sequence). The J segment lost 7 bases and the V segment lost 1 base, leaving 3 bases of the junction unmatched. The CDR3 consists of 14 residues. The CDR3 protein is CASSQVRDRGGYTF. CDR3 sequence (DNA): TGTGCCAGCAGCCAAGTAAGGGACAGGGGTGGCTACACCTTC.

V usage is TRBV18 and J usage is TRBJ2-7, with 11 bases fitting TRBD2. CDR3 length equals 15 residues. J gave up 7 bases and V 3 bases, and 8 bases lay outside the gene matches. Germline CDR1 KGHSH, CDR2 LQKENI. CDR3 sequence (DNA): TGTGCCAGCTCACCCGAACTAGCGGGAGCGGGAGAGCAGTACTTC. Translating gives CASSPELAGAGEQYF.

The rearrangement joins TRBV2 to TRBJ2-7; 7 positions agree with TRBD2. The CDR3 extends over 15 amino acids. Germline-derived CDR1 and CDR2 are SNHLY and FYNNEI. Unmatched junction bases numbered 6, after V lost 2 bases and J lost 2 bases. The CDR3 DNA reads TGTGCCAGCAGTGAATCTCGCGGGACTACCTACGAGCAGTACTTC. Encoded protein: CASSESRGTTYEQYF.

This chain links TRBV7-2 with TRBJ1-6; D call uncertain. There are 14 residues in the CDR3. V was pared by 5 bases and J by 10 bases, with 15 bases between. The V gene's germline CDR1 is SGHTA and CDR2 FQGNSA. The CDR3 nucleotides are TGTGCCAGCAGCCCAAAATACGGAGGGTCACCCCTCCACTTT. This sequence encodes CASSPKYGGSPLHF. The full variable domain, rest sourced from reference TRBV7-2 and TRBJ1-6, is GAGVSQSPSNKVTEKGKDVELRCDPISGHTALYWYRQSLGQGLEFLIYFQGNSAPDKSGLPSDRFSAERTGGSVSTLTIQRTQQEDSAVYLCASSPKYGGSPLHFGNGTRLTVT.

This chain joins TRBV5-5 and TRBJ1-4; TRBD1 matches at 10 bases. The germline V gene encodes CDR1 SGHKS and CDR2 YYEKEE (reference sequence). J was trimmed by 6 bases and V by 5 bases; bases with no gene match: 7. The CDR3 has 15 amino acids. The CDR3 DNA is TGTGCCAGCAGTTCAGCGGGACAGGGGCATGAAAAACTGTTTTTT. Translation gives CASSSAGQGHEKLFF.

CDR3 in DNA: TGTGCCAGCAGCAGCCAGGGGGCCACTGAAGCTTTCTTT. Its translation is CASSSQGATEAFF. V usage is TRBV7-3 and J usage is TRBJ1-1; the match to TRBD1 covers 8 bases. The germline V gene has CDR1 SGHTA and CDR2 FQGTGA. Trimming took 5 bases from V and 4 from J; bases not matched to a gene: 3. The CDR3 runs 13 residues.

In this sample, this clone turned up a few times. The chain employs TRBV7-9 and TRBJ2-5, with D tentatively TRBD2 (6 bases). The V gene's germline CDR1 is SEHNR and CDR2 FQNEAQ (reference sequence). The CDR3 consists of 15 residues. The V gene lost 3 bases and the J gene lost 5 bases, with 16 bases spanning the gap. As DNA, the CDR3 is TGTGCCAGCAGCTTGGCGGGACTTTCCTGGGAGACCCAGTACTTC. Amino acids: CASSLAGLSWETQYF.

The rearrangement links TRBV7-2 to TRBJ2-5; TRBD2 aligns across 7 bases. The ends lost 0 bases at V and 6 bases at J; junction bases unmatched: 1. Germline V gene data show CDR1 as SGHTA and CDR2 as FQGNSA. The CDR3 is made up of 13 amino acids. The CDR3 region is CASSLAGGQTQYF. CDR3 nucleotides: TGTGCCAGCAGCTTAGCGGGAGGGCAGACCCAGTACTTC. The entire variable domain, with the rest obtained from reference TRBV7-2 and TRBJ2-5, is as follows: GAGVSQSPSNKVTEKGKDVELRCDPISGHTALYWYRQSLGQGLEFLIYFQGNSAPDKSGLPSDRFSAERTGGSVSTLTIQRTQQEDSAVYLCASSLAGGQTQYFGPGTRLLVL.

CDR3: CASSQRTGGQYF. The DNA of the CDR3 is TGTGCCAGCAGCCAACGAACAGGGGGCCAGTACTTC. This chain joins TRBV3-1 (or the pseudogene TRBV3-2) and TRBJ2-7, with 9 bases identical to TRBD1. V lost 2 bases and J lost 10; bases outside the gene matches: 3. This CDR3 comprises 12 residues. The V gene's germline CDR1 is LGHDT and CDR2 YNNKEL (reference sequence).

The chain carries TRBV15 and TRBJ1-1; D not certain. CDR3 size: 14 residues. With 0 bases removed from V and 0 bases from J, the gap between germline ends came to 5 bases. Germline loops: CDR1 LNHNV, CDR2 YYDKDF (reference sequence). The CDR3 loop is CATSRDRVNTEAFF. CDR3 nucleotide sequence: TGTGCCACCAGCAGAGATCGGGTGAACACTGAAGCTTTCTTT.

The CDR3 sequence: CSASSYEQYF. The CDR3, as DNA: TGCAGTGCTAGTTCCTACGAGCAGTACTTC. J is TRBJ2-7 and V is TRBV20-1; no firm D call. In germline, CDR1 is DFQATT, CDR2 SNEGSKA (reference sequence). This CDR3 contains 10 residues. The V end lost 3 bases, the J end lost 1 base, and 1 base lay between the germline ends.

The V call is TRBV3-1 (or the pseudogene TRBV3-2), the J call TRBJ2-2, with D maybe TRBD1 (5 bases). There are 14 residues in the CDR3. V was clipped by 6 bases and J by 4 bases, with 12 bases between them. Germline-derived CDR1 and CDR2 are LGHDT and YNNKEL (reference sequence). The CDR3: CASSHNQGTGELFF. The CDR3 DNA reads as TGTGCCAGCAGTCATAATCAGGGCACCGGGGAGCTGTTTTTT.

The chain joins TRBV2 to TRBJ2-1; 11 positions match TRBD2. The V gene end was trimmed by 6 bases and the J gene end by 3 bases; junction bases not matched to a gene: 4. CDR3 size: 15 residues. Germline assignment: CDR1 SNHLY and CDR2 FYNNEI. DNA for the CDR3: TGTGCCAGCAGAAAAACTAGCGGGAGCTACAATGAGCAGTTCTTC. This sequence encodes CASRKTSGSYNEQFF.